This TCR beta chain was documented in a study of blood T cell repertoires in COVID-19. For recovered donors of Cohort 3, there were two negative PCRs, clearance, or symptom resolution. TCRdb keeps only in-frame clones here, not all; method: immunoSEQ multiplex PCR. The sample carries 150,000 to 200,000 clones, about 89% recorded once. CDR3 length: 16 amino acids. Looked up from germline, CDR1 is LGHDT and CDR2 is YNNKEL (reference sequence). J lost 6 bases, V lost 1 base, and 10 bases had no gene match. The receptor was derived from a woman aged 18-29 years who had recovered from COVID-19. This chain joins TRBV3-1 (or the pseudogene TRBV3-2) and TRBJ2-3, with 7 bases lining up with TRBD2. Specimen: PBMCs or T cells enriched from blood (not recorded which). The DNA of the CDR3 is TGTGCCAGCAGCCAAGGGACTAGTTGGGGCGGCGATACGCAGTATTTT. This encodes CASSQGTSWGGDTQYF.